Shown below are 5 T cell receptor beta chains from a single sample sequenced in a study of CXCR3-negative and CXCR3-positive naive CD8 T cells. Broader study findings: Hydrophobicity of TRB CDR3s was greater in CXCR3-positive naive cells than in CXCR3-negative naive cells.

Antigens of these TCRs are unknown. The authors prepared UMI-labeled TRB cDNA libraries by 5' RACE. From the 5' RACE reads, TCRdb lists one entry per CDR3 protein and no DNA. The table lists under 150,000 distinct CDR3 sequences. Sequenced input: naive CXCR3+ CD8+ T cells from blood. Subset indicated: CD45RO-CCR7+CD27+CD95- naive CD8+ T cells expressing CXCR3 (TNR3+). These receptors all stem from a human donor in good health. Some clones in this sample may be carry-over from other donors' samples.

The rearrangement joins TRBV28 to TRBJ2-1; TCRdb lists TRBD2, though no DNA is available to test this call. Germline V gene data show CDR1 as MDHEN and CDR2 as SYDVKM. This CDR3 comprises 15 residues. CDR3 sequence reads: CASRAGRTIGNEQFF.

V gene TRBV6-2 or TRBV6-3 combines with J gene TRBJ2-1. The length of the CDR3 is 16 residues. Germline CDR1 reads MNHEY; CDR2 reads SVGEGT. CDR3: CASSYQPTPPYNEQFF.

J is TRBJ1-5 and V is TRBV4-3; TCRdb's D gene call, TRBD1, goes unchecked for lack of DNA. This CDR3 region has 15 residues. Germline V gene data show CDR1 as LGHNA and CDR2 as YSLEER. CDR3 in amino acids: CASSQVASTGRPQHF.

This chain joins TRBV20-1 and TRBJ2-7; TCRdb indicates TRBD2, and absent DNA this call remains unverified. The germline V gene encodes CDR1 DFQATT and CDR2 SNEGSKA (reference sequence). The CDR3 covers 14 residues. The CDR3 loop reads CSAYYGRASYEQYF.

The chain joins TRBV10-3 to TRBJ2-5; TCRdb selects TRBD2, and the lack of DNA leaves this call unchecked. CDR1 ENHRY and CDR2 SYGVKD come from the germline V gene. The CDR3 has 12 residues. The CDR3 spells CAIGLAQETQYF.